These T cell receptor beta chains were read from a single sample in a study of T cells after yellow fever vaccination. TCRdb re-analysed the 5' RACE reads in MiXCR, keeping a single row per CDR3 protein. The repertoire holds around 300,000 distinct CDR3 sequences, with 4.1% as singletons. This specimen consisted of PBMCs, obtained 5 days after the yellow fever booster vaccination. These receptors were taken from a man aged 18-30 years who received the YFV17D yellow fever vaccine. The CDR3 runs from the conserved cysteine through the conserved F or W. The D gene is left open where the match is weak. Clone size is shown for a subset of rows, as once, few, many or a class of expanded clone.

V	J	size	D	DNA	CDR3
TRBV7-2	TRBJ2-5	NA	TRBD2	TGTGCCAGCAGCCGAGGTGGGACTAGAACCCAGTACTTC	CASSRGGTRTQYF
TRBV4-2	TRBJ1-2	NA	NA	TGTGCCAGCAGCCAAGAGTTGTGGGGATATGGCTATGGCTACACCTTC	CASSQELWGYGYGYTF
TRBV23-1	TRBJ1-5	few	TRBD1	TGCGCCAGCCGCTTACAGGGGGCTTCTCGAAACAATAGCAATCAGCCCCAGCATTTT	CASRLQGASRNNSNQPQHF
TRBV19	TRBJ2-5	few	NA	TGTGCCACCTCAACGCGCAGGTCGTACCAAGAGACCCAGTACTTC	CATSTRRSYQETQYF
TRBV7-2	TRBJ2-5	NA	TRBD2	TGTGCCAGCAGCCCCCTAGCCTGGCGGGGGGGCCTTGAGACCCAGTACTTC	CASSPLAWRGGLETQYF
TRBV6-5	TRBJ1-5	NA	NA	TGTGCCAGCAGTTACTCGGCAGGGCGAGGACAGCCCCAGCATTTT	CASSYSAGRGQPQHF
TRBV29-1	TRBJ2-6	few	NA	TGCAGCGGGTATATGACTGGGGCCAACGTCCTGACTTTC	CSGYMTGANVLTF
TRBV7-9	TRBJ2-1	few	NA	TGTGCCAGCAGCTTAAGCACAAGAAGGTCCTACAATGAGCAGTTCTTC	CASSLSTRRSYNEQFF
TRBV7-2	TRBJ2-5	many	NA	TGTGCCAGCAGCTTCCGGGCAACGGAGGCTGAGACCCAGTACTTC	CASSFRATEAETQYF
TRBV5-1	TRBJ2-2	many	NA	TGCGCCAGCAGCTTGGACAGGAACACCGGGGAGCTGTTTTTT	CASSLDRNTGELFF
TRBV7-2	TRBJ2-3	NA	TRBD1	TGTGCCAGCATCCCGGGTAGGGGGCGCTCAGATACGCAGTATTTT	CASIPGRGRSDTQYF
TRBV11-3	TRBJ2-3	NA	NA	TGTACCAGCGTACAGGACACAGATACGCAGTATTTT	CTSVQDTDTQYF
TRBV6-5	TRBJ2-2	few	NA	TGTGCCAGCAAAGGTTTTTCGGGTTACGGGGAGCTGTTTTTT	CASKGFSGYGELFF
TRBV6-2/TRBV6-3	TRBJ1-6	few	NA	TGTGCCGGGACATCGGGGAATTCACCCCTCCACTTT	CAGTSGNSPLHF
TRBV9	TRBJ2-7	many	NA	TGTGCCAGCAGCGCGGACGTCAGCCGGGCCTACGAGCAGTACTTC	CASSADVSRAYEQYF
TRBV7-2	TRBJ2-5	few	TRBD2	TGTGCCAGCAGACTAAGCGGGGGGAGGGCCCAGTACTTC	CASRLSGGRAQYF
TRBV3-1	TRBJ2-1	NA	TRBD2	TGTGCCAGCAGCCTATGGGCTGGTAGCGGGGGGCGCGATGAGCAGTTCTTC	CASSLWAGSGGRDEQFF
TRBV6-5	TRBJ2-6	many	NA	TGTGCCAGCATTGGCTCTGGGGCCAACGTCCTGACTTTC	CASIGSGANVLTF
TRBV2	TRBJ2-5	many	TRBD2	TGTGCCAGCAGATCGACTAGCGGGGGGGGAAAGACCCAGTACTTC	CASRSTSGGGKTQYF
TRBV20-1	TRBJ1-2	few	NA	TGCAGTGCTAGAGACAGGGGCTTACTCTATGGCTACACCTTC	CSARDRGLLYGYTF
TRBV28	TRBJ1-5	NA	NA	TGTGCCAGCAGTTTCAGTCTGGGCAATCAGCCCCAGCATTTT	CASSFSLGNQPQHF
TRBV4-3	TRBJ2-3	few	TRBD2	TGCGCCAGCAGCCAAGGACTAGCGAGCACAGATACGCAGTATTTT	CASSQGLASTDTQYF
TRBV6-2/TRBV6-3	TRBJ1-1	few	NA	TGTGCCAGCAGTTATCGTCCCACCAGGGGCCTGGGCACTGAAGCTTTCTTT	CASSYRPTRGLGTEAFF
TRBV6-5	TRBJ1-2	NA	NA	TGTGCCAGCAGTTATCAGGGAAACTATGGCTACACCTTC	CASSYQGNYGYTF
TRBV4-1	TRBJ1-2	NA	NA	TGCGCCAGCAGCCAACCTCATAGCTCCTATGGCTACACCTTC	CASSQPHSSYGYTF
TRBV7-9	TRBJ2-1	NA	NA	TGTGCCAGCAGCTTATTAGGGTTCGGCCTCAATGAGCAGTTCTTC	CASSLLGFGLNEQFF
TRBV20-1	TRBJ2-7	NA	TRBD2	TGCAGTGCTTCCTCCCCGAGCGGGGGACAATCGTACGAGCAGTACTTC	CSASSPSGGQSYEQYF
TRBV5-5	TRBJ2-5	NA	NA	TGTGCCAGCAGTGCCCAGGGACCAGAGACCCAGTACTTC	CASSAQGPETQYF
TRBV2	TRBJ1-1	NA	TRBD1	TGTGCCAGCAGTGACCCCCTCGGACAGGTTCGAGGGATGAACACTGAAGCTTTCTTT	CASSDPLGQVRGMNTEAFF
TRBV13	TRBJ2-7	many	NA	TGTGCCAGCAGCCCGTCGGCCAACTCCTACGAGCAGTACTTC	CASSPSANSYEQYF
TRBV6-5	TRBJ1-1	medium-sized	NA	TGTGCCAGCAGTTACTACCCCGGTCGGGGCACTGAAGCTTTCTTT	CASSYYPGRGTEAFF
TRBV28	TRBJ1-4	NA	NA	TGTGCCAGCAGTTTTCTTCAGGGAAGAACTAATGAAAAACTGTTTTTT	CASSFLQGRTNEKLFF
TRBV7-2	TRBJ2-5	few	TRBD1	TGTGCCAGCAGCCGGACCGGGACAGGGGGCGAGACCCAGTACTTC	CASSRTGTGGETQYF
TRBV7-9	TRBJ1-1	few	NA	TGTGCCAGCAGCCATCGGAGAGCCGGTGACACTGAAGCTTTCTTT	CASSHRRAGDTEAFF
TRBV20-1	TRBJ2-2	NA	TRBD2	TGCAGTGCTAGACTACCAGGGACTAGCGGGTCCGGGGAGCTGTTTTTT	CSARLPGTSGSGELFF
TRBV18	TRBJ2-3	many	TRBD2	TGTGCCAGCTCACCACCGCGGGGGGGATCGGATACGCAGTATTTT	CASSPPRGGSDTQYF
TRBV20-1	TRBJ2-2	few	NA	TGCAGTGCTAGAGAGGGGGACCTCGGGGAGCTGTTTTTT	CSAREGDLGELFF
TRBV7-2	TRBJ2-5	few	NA	TGTGCCAGCAGCTCCCGACAGATACAAGAGACCCAGTACTTC	CASSSRQIQETQYF
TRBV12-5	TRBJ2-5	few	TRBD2	TGTGCTAGTGGTCCCGGACTAGCGGGGAGACAAGAGACCCAGTACTTC	CASGPGLAGRQETQYF
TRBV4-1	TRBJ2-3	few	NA	TGCGCCAGCAGCCAAGCGGGCAGGGTAACAGATACGCAGTATTTT	CASSQAGRVTDTQYF
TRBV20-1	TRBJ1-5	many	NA	TGCAGTGCACCCGGGACACCAAATCAGCCCCAGCATTTT	CSAPGTPNQPQHF
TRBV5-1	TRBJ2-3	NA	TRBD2	TGCGCCAGCAGCTTTTTCAGCGGGGCGGACGGAGATACGCAGTATTTT	CASSFFSGADGDTQYF
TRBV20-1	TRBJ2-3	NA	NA	TGCAGTGCTAGCGCCATGTGGAAAGGGTATACGCAGTATTTT	CSASAMWKGYTQYF
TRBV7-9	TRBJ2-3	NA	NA	TGTGCCAGCAGGTTCACACAGGGAGCGGGAGATACGCAGTATTTT	CASRFTQGAGDTQYF
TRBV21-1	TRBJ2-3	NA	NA	TGTGCCAGCAGCATAAGTTTGCGGCGCACAGATACGCAGTATTTT	CASSISLRRTDTQYF
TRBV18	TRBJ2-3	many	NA	TGTGCCAGCCGGAGGGACAGAAGCACAGATACGCAGTATTTT	CASRRDRSTDTQYF
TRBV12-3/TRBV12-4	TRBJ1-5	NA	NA	TGTGCCAGGGAACAACGGGGCAATCAGCCCCAGCATTTT	CAREQRGNQPQHF
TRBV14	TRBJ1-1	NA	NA	TGTGCCAGCCGGGACAAGATTTACACTGAAGCTTTCTTT	CASRDKIYTEAFF
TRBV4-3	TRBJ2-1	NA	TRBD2	TGCGCCAGCAGCCAAGAGTCAGGGAGGGTTAATGAGCAGTTCTTC	CASSQESGRVNEQFF
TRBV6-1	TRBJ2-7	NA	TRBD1	TGTGCCAGCAGTAAGGACAGGCTACCGGGATACCGTTCCTACGAGCAGTACTTC	CASSKDRLPGYRSYEQYF
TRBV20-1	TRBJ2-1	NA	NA	TGCAGTGCTAGTCGTTCGAGCGGGTCCTACAATGAGCAGTTCTTC	CSASRSSGSYNEQFF
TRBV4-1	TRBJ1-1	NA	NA	TGCGCCAGCAGCCAAGCAAGACTGACCAACACTGAAGCTTTCTTT	CASSQARLTNTEAFF
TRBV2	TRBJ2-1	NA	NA	TGTGCCAGCAGTTGGAGGGGGGCCTACAATGAGCAGTTCTTC	CASSWRGAYNEQFF
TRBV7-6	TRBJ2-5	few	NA	TGTGCCAGCAGCGGGAGGACCCAGTACTTC	CASSGRTQYF
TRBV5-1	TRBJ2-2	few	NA	TGCGCCAGCAGCTTGGATCGTCTCCTGTTTTTT	CASSLDRLLFF
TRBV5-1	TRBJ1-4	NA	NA	TGCGCCAGCAGTTCCGGGGAGCGGGGGGAACTGTTTTTT	CASSSGERGELFF
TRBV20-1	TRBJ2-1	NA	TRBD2	TGCAGTGCTAGTCTAGCGGGGATTAGCTCCTACAATGAGCAGTTCTTC	CSASLAGISSYNEQFF